This T cell receptor (beta chain) was sequenced for a study of blood T cell repertoires in COVID-19. Authors' methods: Amplification with reference gene primers provided the estimates of nucleated cell counts. TCRdb keeps only in-frame clones here, not all; method: immunoSEQ multiplex PCR. The DNA was the basis for D and trimming; V, J and clone size are from that table. This sample has around 60,000 clones; 75% to 85% occur once, and the top ten carry 9.5% to 13%. The germline V gene encodes CDR1 MGHRA and CDR2 YSYEKL. This CDR3 spans 19 amino acids. V trimming: 3 bases; J trimming: 2 bases; junction bases outside the gene matches: 11.

Sequencing was done on a sample of peripheral blood. The sequence was obtained from a man aged 50 to 59 with COVID-19, enrolled during active disease. This chain connects TRBV4-1 to TRBJ2-4, with TRBD2 matching over 12 bases. CDR3 sequence: CASSQEEASGRAPKNIQYF. CDR3 sequence (DNA): TGCGCCAGCAGCCAGGAGGAGGCTAGCGGGAGGGCCCCCAAAAACATTCAGTACTTC.